This T cell receptor beta chain derives from a study of prognosis after radiotherapy for stage I lung cancer. Across the study: Eleven to twelve patients had adenocarcinoma tumors, while squamous cell carcinoma tumors were found in roughly 7.

From germline, CDR1 is MNHEY and CDR2 SVGEGT. V was clipped by 5 bases and J by 3 bases; unmatched bases: 11. The CDR3 runs to 17 residues. Two-round multiplex PCR on genomic DNA was the method by which TCR beta CDR3 was amplified. First-round PCR amplification was performed with primers specific to each TRBV and TRBJ gene. TCRdb re-called the multiplex PCR reads through MiXCR, storing one row per CDR3 protein. The data hold around 29,000 distinct CDR3 sequences, with just over 45% observed a single time. Study-level findings and limits: The way patients used TRBV and TRBJ genes reportedly differed depending on whether they had metastases. There was a fall in unique TCR clone counts after stereotactic body radiation therapy, median about 10,000 versus 6,900. Post-therapy Shannon entropy was lower in patients developing distant metastases following stereotactic body radiation therapy.

Comment on this clonotype: Its antigen remains unidentified.

The chain recombines TRBV6-2 or TRBV6-3 with TRBJ2-5; TRBD1 aligns across 11 bases. This specimen was PBMCs, taken before or after stereotactic body radiation therapy (not recorded which). This TCR came from a donor over 45 with non-small cell lung cancer. The CDR3 sequence: CASSPRRDRGREETQYF. The CDR3, as DNA: TGTGCCAGCAGTCCAAGACGGGACAGGGGGAGAGAAGAGACCCAGTACTTC.